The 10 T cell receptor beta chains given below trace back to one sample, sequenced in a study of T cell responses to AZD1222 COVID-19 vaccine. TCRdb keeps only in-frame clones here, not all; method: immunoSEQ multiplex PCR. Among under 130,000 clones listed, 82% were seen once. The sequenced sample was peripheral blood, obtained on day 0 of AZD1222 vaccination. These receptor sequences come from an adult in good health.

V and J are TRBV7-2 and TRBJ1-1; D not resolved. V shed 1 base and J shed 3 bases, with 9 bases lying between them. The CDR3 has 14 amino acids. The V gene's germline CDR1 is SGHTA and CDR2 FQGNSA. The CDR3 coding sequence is TGTGCCAGCAGCTTAGATCCCCCTTACACTGAAGCTTTCTTT. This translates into CASSLDPPYTEAFF. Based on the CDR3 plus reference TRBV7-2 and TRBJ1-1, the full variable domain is GAGVSQSPSNKVTEKGKDVELRCDPISGHTALYWYRQSLGQGLEFLIYFQGNSAPDKSGLPSDRFSAERTGGSVSTLTIQRTQQEDSAVYLCASSLDPPYTEAFFGQGTRLTVV.

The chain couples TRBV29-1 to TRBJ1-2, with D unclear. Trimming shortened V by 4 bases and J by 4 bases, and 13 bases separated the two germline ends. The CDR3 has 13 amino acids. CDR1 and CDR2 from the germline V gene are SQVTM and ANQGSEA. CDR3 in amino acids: CSVAGDPAYGYTF. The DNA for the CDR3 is TGCAGCGTTGCAGGCGATCCCGCCTATGGCTACACCTTC.

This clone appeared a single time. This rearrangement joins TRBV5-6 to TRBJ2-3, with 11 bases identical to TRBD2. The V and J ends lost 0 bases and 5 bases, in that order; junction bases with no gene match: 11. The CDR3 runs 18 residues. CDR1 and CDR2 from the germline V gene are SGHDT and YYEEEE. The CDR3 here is CASSLVGGSGGEIDTQYF. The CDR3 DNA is TGTGCCAGCAGCTTGGTTGGTGGTAGCGGGGGGGAGATAGATACGCAGTATTTT.

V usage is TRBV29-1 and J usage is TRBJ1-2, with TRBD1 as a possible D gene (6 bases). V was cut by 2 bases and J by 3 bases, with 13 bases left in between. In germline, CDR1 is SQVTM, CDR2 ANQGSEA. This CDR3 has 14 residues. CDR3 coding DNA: TGCAGCGTTGAATTCCCGGGGGCTTACTATGGCTACACCTTC. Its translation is CSVEFPGAYYGYTF.

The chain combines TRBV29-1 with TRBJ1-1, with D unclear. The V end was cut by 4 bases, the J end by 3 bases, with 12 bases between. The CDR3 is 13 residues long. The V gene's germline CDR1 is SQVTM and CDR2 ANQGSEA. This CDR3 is CSVAGIRDTEAFF. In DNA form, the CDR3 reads TGCAGCGTTGCCGGGATACGGGACACTGAAGCTTTCTTT.

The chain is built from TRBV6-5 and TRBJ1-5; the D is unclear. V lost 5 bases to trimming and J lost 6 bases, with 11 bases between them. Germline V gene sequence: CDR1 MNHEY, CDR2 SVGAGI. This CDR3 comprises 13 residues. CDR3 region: CASSLNKGQPQHF. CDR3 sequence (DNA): TGTGCCAGCAGTCTAAATAAGGGTCAGCCCCAGCATTTT.

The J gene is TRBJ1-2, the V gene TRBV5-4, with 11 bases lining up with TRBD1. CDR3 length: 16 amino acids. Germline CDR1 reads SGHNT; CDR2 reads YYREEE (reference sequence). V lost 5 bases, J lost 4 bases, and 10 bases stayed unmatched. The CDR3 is CASSPGGTGGIYGYTF. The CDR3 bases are TGTGCCAGCAGTCCGGGCGGGACAGGGGGGATCTATGGCTACACCTTC. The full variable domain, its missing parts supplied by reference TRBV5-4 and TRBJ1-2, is ETGVTQSPTHLIKTRGQQVTLRCSSQSGHNTVSWYQQALGQGPQFIFQYYREEENGRGNFPPRFSGLQFPNYSSELNVNALELDDSALYLCASSPGGTGGIYGYTFGSGTRLTVV.

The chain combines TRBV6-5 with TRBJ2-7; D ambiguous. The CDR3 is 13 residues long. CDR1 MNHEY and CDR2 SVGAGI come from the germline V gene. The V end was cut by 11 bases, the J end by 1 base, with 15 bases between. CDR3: CACMRLASYEQYF. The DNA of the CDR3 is TGTGCCTGTATGCGGCTTGCTTCCTACGAGCAGTACTTC.

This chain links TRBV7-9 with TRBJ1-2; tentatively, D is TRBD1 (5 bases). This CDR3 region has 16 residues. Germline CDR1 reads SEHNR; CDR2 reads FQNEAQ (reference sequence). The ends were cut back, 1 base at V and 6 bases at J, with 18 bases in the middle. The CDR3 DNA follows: TGTGCCAGCAGCTTAGGTCCAAACAGGATTGGGAATGGCTACACCTTC. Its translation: CASSLGPNRIGNGYTF.

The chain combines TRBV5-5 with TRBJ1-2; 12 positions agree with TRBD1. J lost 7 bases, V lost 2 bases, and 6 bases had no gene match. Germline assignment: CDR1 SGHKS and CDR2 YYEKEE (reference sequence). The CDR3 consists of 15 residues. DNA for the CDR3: TGTGCCAGCAGCTTACCGGGACAGGGGGCGTTTGGCTACACCTTC. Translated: CASSLPGQGAFGYTF.